What follows describes a single T cell receptor beta chain. Its antigen remains unidentified. Sequencing used immunoSEQ multiplex PCR; TCRdb keeps in-frame clones, though not all of them. The data show about 130,000 clones, over 75% seen once. These data come from a study of T cell responses to AZD1222 COVID-19 vaccine. Losses at the gene ends were 11 bases for V and 6 bases for J; bases not matched to a gene: 5. Germline CDR1 and CDR2: MDHEN and SYDVKM. The CDR3 has 12 amino acids. Study results and caveats: Repertoire collection took place solely once the T cell response had peaked. Only a handful of AZD1222 recipients, more than five in all, had baseline seropositivity.

The material sequenced was peripheral blood, taken on day 0 of MenACWY control vaccination. The rearrangement joins TRBV28 to TRBJ2-2, with 8 nucleotides matching TRBD1. The receptor was isolated from an adult in good health. CDR3 sequence reads: CAAGGSSGELFF. The DNA of the CDR3 is TGTGCCGCAGGGGGCAGTTCCGGGGAGCTGTTTTTT.